The present TCR beta chain was sequenced within a study of blood T cell repertoires in COVID-19. Study details: Samples of COVID-19 (acute and convalescent) were obtained from the United States, Italy and Spain.

The Seattle patients, enrolled during active infection, were followed longitudinally. This CDR3 is built from 15 residues. V shed 5 bases, J shed 3 bases, and the junction held 5 bases outside the gene matches. Germline CDR1 and CDR2: KGHSH and LQKENI. The table came from immunoSEQ multiplex PCR; TCRdb's copy has only in-frame clones and leaves some out. The sample shows 70,000 to 95,000 clones, 80% to 95% of them seen only once. The clonotype originates from a man between 50 and 59 years old with COVID-19, enrolled during active disease. Sequencing was carried out using peripheral blood. V gene TRBV18 combines with J gene TRBJ1-5; 9 bases agree with TRBD1. Written as DNA, the CDR3 is TGTGCCAGCTCATCGACAGGGGGTTACAATCAGCCCCAGCATTTT. This codes for CASSSTGGYNQPQHF.